The clone carrying this T cell receptor (beta chain) was detected many times. As yet, its antigen is unknown. The sample is drawn from a study of early T cells in non-severe SARS-CoV-2 infection. The overall study: Sequencing was performed on bulk RNA from unsorted whole blood, leaving chains unpaired. General observations from the study: Matching against VDJdb likely underestimated virus-specific expansions, favoring anti-spike CD8.

The CDR3 covers 17 residues. Trimming took 5 bases from V and 2 from J, leaving 18 bases between them. Germline V gives CDR1 SEHNR, CDR2 FQNEAQ (reference sequence). As part of library construction, unique molecular identifiers were attached to individual cDNA molecules. MiXCR, run by TCRdb on the 5' RACE reads, gives a single entry per CDR3 protein. The sample yields about 110,000 distinct CDR3 sequences, 11% seen once. V gene TRBV7-9 combines with J gene TRBJ2-2; maybe TRBD2 (6 bases). The source of this sequence is an adult who was a healthcare worker with PCR-confirmed SARS-CoV-2 infection or an uninfected control (not recorded which). Sequenced: whole blood. CDR3 in DNA: TGTGCCAGCAGCACCCCGACTAGTACCCAAAACACCGGGGAGCTGTTTTTT. Translating gives CASSTPTSTQNTGELFF.